Presented here are 26 T cell receptor beta chains from one specimen sequenced in a study of blood T cell repertoires in COVID-19. Here immunoSEQ multiplex PCR was the method, and the copy in TCRdb shows in-frame clones only, minus some. The sample has some 41,000 clones; 65% to 85% are singletons. The sequencing input was peripheral blood. The receptors shown here come from a woman of 80 years or more with active or convalescent COVID-19.

There are a few counts of this clone. The rearrangement uses TRBV6-4 and TRBJ2-7; TRBD2 might be the D (6 bases). V gave up 6 bases and J gave up 4 bases, with 19 bases separating them. Germline V CDR1 and CDR2: MRHNA, SNTAGT. The CDR3 has 15 amino acids. CDR3 sequence: CASRPNTSPPYEQYF. The CDR3 nucleotides read TGTGCCAGCAGGCCTAATACTAGCCCACCTTACGAGCAGTACTTC.

Written as DNA, the CDR3 is TGTGCCAGCAGACAACCGGGACTAGCGGGATACGAGCAGTACTTC. It specifies CASRQPGLAGYEQYF. The chain carries TRBV5-5 and TRBJ2-7; 13 positions agree with TRBD2. Germline V gene sequence: CDR1 SGHKS, CDR2 YYEKEE (reference sequence). V was pared by 5 bases and J by 4 bases, with 6 bases of the junction left unmatched. The CDR3 is 15 residues long. The variable domain in full, completed from reference TRBV5-5 and TRBJ2-7, reads DAGVTQSPTHLIKTRGQQVTLRCSPISGHKSVSWYQQVLGQGPQFIFQYYEKEERGRGNFPDRFSARQFPNYSSELNVNALLLGDSALYLCASRQPGLAGYEQYFGPGTRLTVT.

V is TRBV28 and J is TRBJ1-4; 9 bases map to TRBD1. The CDR3 extends over 14 amino acids. Germline CDR1 reads MDHEN; CDR2 reads SYDVKM. After removal of 10 bases from V and 9 bases from J, the junction contained 12 bases not matched to a gene. CDR3 residues: CATTSGTGLKKLFF. CDR3 DNA: TGTGCCACCACCTCCGGGACAGGGTTGAAAAAACTGTTTTTT.

This chain uses TRBV28 with TRBJ1-5, with a tentative D call TRBD1 (5 bases). Trimming left V 5 bases short and J 7 bases short, with 12 bases between. CDR3 length: 13 amino acids. Germline V gene sequence: CDR1 MDHEN, CDR2 SYDVKM. The DNA for the CDR3 is TGTGCCAGCAGTGCCGACAGTGGCCAGCCCCAGCATTTT. This translates into CASSADSGQPQHF.

The genes are TRBV11-2 and TRBJ2-7, with D possibly TRBD1 on 6 matching bases. The CDR3 spans 14 residues. CDR1 and CDR2 from the germline V gene are SGHAT and FQNNGV. V shed 3 bases and J shed 3 bases, with 12 bases lying between them. CDR3 loop: CASSFGKTGYEQYF. The CDR3 DNA follows: TGTGCCAGCAGCTTTGGCAAGACAGGCTACGAGCAGTACTTC.

The chain joins TRBV5-6 to TRBJ2-2; D might be TRBD2 (5 bases). The germline V gene has CDR1 SGHDT and CDR2 YYEEEE. The ends were cut back, 2 bases at V and 6 bases at J, with 17 bases in the middle. The CDR3 extends over 16 amino acids. The CDR3 region has the DNA TGTGCCAGCAGCTTAATCGGAGCGGAGCGGCCCGGGGAGCTGTTTTTT. This encodes CASSLIGAERPGELFF.

The CDR3 sequence: CASSLSNGGSYEQYF. DNA for the CDR3: TGCGCCAGCAGCTTGAGTAATGGGGGGTCCTACGAGCAGTACTTC. The chain joins TRBV5-1 to TRBJ2-7; tentatively, D is TRBD2 (6 bases). CDR3 length: 15 residues. Germline V gives CDR1 SGHRS, CDR2 YFSETQ. V shed 1 base and J shed 1 base, with 12 bases lying between them.

V gene TRBV19 combines with J gene TRBJ1-1; maybe TRBD1 (6 bases). This CDR3 region has 15 residues. The V gene's germline CDR1 is LNHDA and CDR2 SQIVND (reference sequence). V shed 7 bases and J shed 7 bases, with 22 bases lying between them. The DNA of the CDR3 is TGTGCCAGTACTCATTCGGGTCAGGGGCTTTTTGAAGCTTTCTTT. Amino acid sequence: CASTHSGQGLFEAFF.

The chain has TRBV3-1 (or the pseudogene TRBV3-2) and TRBJ1-1; 7 nucleotides line up with TRBD1. V lost 1 base to trimming and J lost 5 bases; unmatched junction nucleotides: 4. CDR1 and CDR2 (germline): LGHDT, YNNKEL (reference sequence). This CDR3 region has 14 residues. The CDR3: CASSQVNRGTEAFF. For the CDR3, the DNA is TGTGCCAGCAGCCAAGTGAACAGGGGAACTGAAGCTTTCTTT.

V usage is TRBV5-1 and J usage is TRBJ2-3, with unresolved D. Trimming pared 1 base from V and 0 bases from J, leaving 9 bases between. In germline, CDR1 is SGHRS, CDR2 YFSETQ. The CDR3 covers 15 residues. CDR3 nucleotides: TGCGCCAGCAGCTTGTTACCTATTAGCACAGATACGCAGTATTTT. This codes for CASSLLPISTDTQYF.

This chain connects TRBV9 to TRBJ2-5; no clear D gene. The CDR3 contains 15 residues. Trimming removed 4 bases from V and 4 bases from J, with 17 bases in between. CDR1 and CDR2 from the germline V gene are SGDLS and YYNGEE. CDR3 sequence: CASSPQVLVGETQYF. CDR3 DNA sequence: TGTGCCAGCAGCCCCCAGGTTTTAGTGGGAGAGACCCAGTACTTC. Full variable domain (rest looked up from reference TRBV9 and TRBJ2-5): DSGVTQTPKHLITATGQRVTLRCSPRSGDLSVYWYQQSLDQGLQFLIQYYNGEERAKGNILERFSAQQFPDLHSELNLSSLELGDSALYFCASSPQVLVGETQYFGPGTRLLVL.

The chain combines TRBV5-6 with TRBJ1-6; 10 bases are a match to TRBD1. CDR3 length: 16 amino acids. V lost 4 bases and J lost 8; bases outside the gene matches: 9. Germline CDR1 SGHDT, CDR2 YYEEEE. DNA for the CDR3: TGTGCCAGCAGCCTTCAGACAGGGGGCAATGATTCACCCCTCCACTTT. Amino acids: CASSLQTGGNDSPLHF.

The V and J genes are TRBV7-2 and TRBJ2-1, with no clear D. Germline V gene lookup returns CDR1 SGHTA and CDR2 FQGNSA. The CDR3 runs 13 residues. Trimming took 1 base from V and 9 from J, leaving 10 bases between them. The CDR3 loop is CASSLERGSEQFF. The CDR3 DNA reads TGTGCCAGCAGCTTAGAGAGAGGCAGTGAGCAGTTCTTC.

This chain joins TRBV28 and TRBJ2-5; tentatively, D is TRBD1 (6 bases). Germline CDR1 is MDHEN and CDR2 is SYDVKM. Trimming removed 7 bases at V and 5 bases at J, with 11 bases between. There are 12 residues in the CDR3. CDR3: CASNQGRETQYF. The CDR3, as DNA: TGTGCCAGCAACCAGGGGCGGGAGACCCAGTACTTC. Supplemented by reference TRBV28 and TRBJ2-5, the full variable domain reads DVKVTQSSRYLVKRTGEKVFLECVQDMDHENMFWYRQDPGLGLRLIYFSYDVKMKEKGDIPEGYSVSREKKERFSLILESASTNQTSMYLCASNQGRETQYFGPGTRLLVL.

The gene calls are TRBV4-2 and TRBJ2-3, with a possible D match to TRBD1 (6 bases). Deletions cut 5 bases from V and 1 base from J, with 10 bases between. This CDR3 comprises 14 residues. CDR1 is LGHNA and CDR2 is YNFKEQ in the germline V gene. CDR3 loop: CASSSYRGTDTQYF. The CDR3 coding sequence is TGTGCCAGCAGCTCATACAGGGGCACAGATACGCAGTATTTT.

This chain links TRBV18 with TRBJ1-2; no reliable D call. This CDR3 has 13 residues. Per germline, CDR1 KGHSH and CDR2 LQKENI. The V gene lost 3 bases and the J gene lost 8 bases, with 13 bases spanning the gap. The CDR3 loop is CASSPPGVSGYTF. CDR3 coding DNA: TGTGCCAGCTCACCGCCCGGGGTCTCGGGCTACACCTTC.

The chain carries TRBV4-3 and TRBJ2-1; possible D gene TRBD2, 6 bases. The CDR3 runs 15 residues. V was trimmed by 0 bases and J by 2 bases, leaving 8 bases between them. Germline values: CDR1 LGHNA, CDR2 YSLEER. As DNA, the CDR3 is TGCGCCAGCAGCCAAGACCCGGGGGCCTACAATGAGCAGTTCTTC. It is translated as CASSQDPGAYNEQFF.

V is TRBV4-1 and J is TRBJ1-1; D ambiguous. The CDR3 sequence is 15 residues long. Germline V lookup: CDR1 MGHRA, CDR2 YSYEKL. The germline V and J ends were trimmed by 0 bases and 10 bases, with 18 bases remaining between them. The CDR3 protein is CASSQDPTAVEGAFF. CDR3 nucleotide sequence: TGCGCCAGCAGCCAAGATCCGACGGCGGTAGAAGGAGCTTTCTTT.

The chain uses TRBV6-6 and TRBJ2-3; TRBD2 matches 14 bases. J lost 4 bases, V lost 5 bases, and 5 bases had no gene match. This CDR3 has 16 residues. Germline V gene sequence: CDR1 MNHNY, CDR2 SVGAGI (reference sequence). CDR3 residues: CASSHGGLAGADTQYF. CDR3 coding DNA: TGTGCCAGCAGTCACGGGGGACTAGCGGGAGCAGATACGCAGTATTTT.

The chain couples TRBV19 to TRBJ1-2; D possibly corresponds to TRBD1 (5 bases). Germline V lookup: CDR1 LNHDA, CDR2 SQIVND (reference sequence). This CDR3 contains 13 residues. The germline V and J ends were trimmed by 1 base and 8 bases, with 11 bases remaining between them. CDR3 sequence reads: CASSIGTSLGYTF. CDR3 DNA sequence: TGTGCCAGTAGTATAGGGACATCCCTGGGCTACACCTTC.

This chain uses TRBV9 with TRBJ2-2; D is possibly TRBD2 (6 bases). Deletions cut 0 bases from V and 2 bases from J, with 8 bases between. The CDR3 spans 15 residues. CDR1 and CDR2 from the germline V gene are SGDLS and YYNGEE. The CDR3 DNA follows: TGTGCCAGCAGCGTAGGGGGGGACAACACCGGGGAGCTGTTTTTT. Amino acid sequence: CASSVGGDNTGELFF.

This clone showed up many times. A far larger clone lies a single base away; this is likely a read error. The rearrangement links TRBV4-1 to TRBJ2-2, with 9 bases identical to TRBD2. Germline lookup yields CDR1 MGHRA and CDR2 YSYEKL. The CDR3 loop spans 15 amino acids. DNA of the CDR3: TGCGCCACCAGCCGACTAGCGGAGAACACCGGGGAGCTGTTTTTT. Its protein is CATSRLAENTGELFF.

The CDR3 loop is CASSLGGGAGFGYNSPLHF. CDR3 sequence (DNA): TGTGCCAGCAGCTTAGGGGGAGGCGCGGGTTTTGGCTATAATTCACCCCTCCACTTT. The genes are TRBV11-2 and TRBJ1-6; D is ambiguous. Trimming removed 1 base from V and 3 bases from J, with 19 bases in between. Germline V lookup: CDR1 SGHAT, CDR2 FQNNGV. CDR3 size: 19 residues.

J is TRBJ2-1 and V is TRBV4-2, with 12 bases matching TRBD2. Looked up from germline, CDR1 is LGHNA and CDR2 is YNFKEQ. The CDR3 has 17 amino acids. Trimming took 2 bases from V and 8 from J; bases not matched to a gene: 10. This chain's CDR3 is CASSQLKTSGSVDEQFF. The CDR3 DNA follows: TGTGCCAGCAGCCAACTTAAGACTAGCGGGAGCGTCGATGAGCAGTTCTTC.

The chain combines TRBV5-6 with TRBJ2-3, with 12 bases lining up with TRBD2. The germline V gene has CDR1 SGHDT and CDR2 YYEEEE. V was pared by 0 bases and J by 5 bases, with 4 bases of the junction left unmatched. The CDR3 is 16 amino acids. Here the CDR3 reads CASSLAAGLAGDTQYF. CDR3 sequence (DNA): TGTGCCAGCAGCTTGGCTGCGGGACTAGCGGGAGATACGCAGTATTTT.

The chain links TRBV14 to TRBJ2-7; 7 positions agree with TRBD2. CDR1 is SGHDN, CDR2 FVKESK, per germline. The J segment lost 2 bases and the V segment lost 1 base, leaving 8 bases of the junction unmatched. The CDR3 extends over 16 amino acids. The CDR3 sequence: CASSQGGGSPPYEQYF. The CDR3 DNA follows: TGTGCCAGCAGCCAAGGGGGGGGTAGCCCACCCTACGAGCAGTACTTC.